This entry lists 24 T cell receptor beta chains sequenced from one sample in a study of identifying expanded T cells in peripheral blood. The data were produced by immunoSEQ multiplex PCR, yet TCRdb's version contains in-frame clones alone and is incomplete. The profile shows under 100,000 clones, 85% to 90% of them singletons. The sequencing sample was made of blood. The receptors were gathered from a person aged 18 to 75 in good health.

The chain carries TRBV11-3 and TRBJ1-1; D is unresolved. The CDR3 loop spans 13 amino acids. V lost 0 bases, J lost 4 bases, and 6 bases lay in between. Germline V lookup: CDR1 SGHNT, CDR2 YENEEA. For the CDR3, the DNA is TGTGCCAGCAGCTTAGACTCGGCCACTGAAGCTTTCTTT. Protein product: CASSLDSATEAFF.

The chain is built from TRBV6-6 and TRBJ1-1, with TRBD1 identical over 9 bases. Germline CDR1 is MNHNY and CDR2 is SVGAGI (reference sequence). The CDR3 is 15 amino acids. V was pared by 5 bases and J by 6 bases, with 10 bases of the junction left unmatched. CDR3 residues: CASSQGRTGDPEAFF. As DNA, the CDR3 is TGTGCCAGCAGTCAAGGTCGGACAGGGGACCCTGAAGCTTTCTTT.

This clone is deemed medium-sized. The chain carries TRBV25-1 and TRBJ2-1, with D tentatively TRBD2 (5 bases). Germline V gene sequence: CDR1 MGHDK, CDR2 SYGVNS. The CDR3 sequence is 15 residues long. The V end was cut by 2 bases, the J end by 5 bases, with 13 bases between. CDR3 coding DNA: TGTGCCAGCAGTGAAAGACCGACCGGGGACAATGAGCAGTTCTTC. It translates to CASSERPTGDNEQFF.

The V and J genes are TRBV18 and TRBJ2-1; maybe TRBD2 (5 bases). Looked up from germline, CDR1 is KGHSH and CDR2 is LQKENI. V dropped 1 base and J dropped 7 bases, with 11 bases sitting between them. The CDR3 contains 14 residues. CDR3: CASSPLTSYNEQFF. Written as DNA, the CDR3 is TGTGCCAGCTCACCACTCACTAGTTATAATGAGCAGTTCTTC.

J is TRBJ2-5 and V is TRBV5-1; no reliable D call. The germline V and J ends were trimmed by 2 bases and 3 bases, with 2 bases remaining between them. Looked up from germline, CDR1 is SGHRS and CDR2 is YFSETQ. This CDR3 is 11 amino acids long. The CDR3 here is CASSFKETQYF. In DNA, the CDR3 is TGCGCCAGCAGCTTTAAAGAGACCCAGTACTTC.

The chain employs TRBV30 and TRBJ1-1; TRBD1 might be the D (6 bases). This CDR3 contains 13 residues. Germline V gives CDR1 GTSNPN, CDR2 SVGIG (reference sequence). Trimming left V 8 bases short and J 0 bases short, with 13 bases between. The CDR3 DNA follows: TGTGCCGCCAGCCAGGGGATGAACACTGAAGCTTTCTTT. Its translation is CAASQGMNTEAFF.

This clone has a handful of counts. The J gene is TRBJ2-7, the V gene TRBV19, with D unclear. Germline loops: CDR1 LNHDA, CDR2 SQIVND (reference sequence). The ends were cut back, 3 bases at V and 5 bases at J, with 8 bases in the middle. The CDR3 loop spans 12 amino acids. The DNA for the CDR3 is TGTGCCAGTAGTATGATGGGGAACGAGCAGTACTTC. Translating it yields CASSMMGNEQYF.

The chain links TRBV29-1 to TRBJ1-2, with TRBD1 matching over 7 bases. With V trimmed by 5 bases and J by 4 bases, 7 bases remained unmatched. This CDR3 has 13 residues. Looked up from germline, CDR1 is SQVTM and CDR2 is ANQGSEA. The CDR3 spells CSVRSDRVYGYTF. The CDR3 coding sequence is TGCAGCGTTAGGAGCGACAGGGTCTATGGCTACACCTTC. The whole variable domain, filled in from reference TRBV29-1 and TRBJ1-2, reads SAVISQKPSRDICQRGTSLTIQCQVDSQVTMMFWYRQQPGQSLTLIATANQGSEATYESGFVIDKFPISRPNLTFSTLTVSNMSPEDSSIYLCSVRSDRVYGYTFGSGTRLTVV.

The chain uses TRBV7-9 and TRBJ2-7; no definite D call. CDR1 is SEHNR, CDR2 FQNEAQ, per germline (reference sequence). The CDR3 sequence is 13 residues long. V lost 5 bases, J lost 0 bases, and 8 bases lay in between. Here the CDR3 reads CASSPVRSYEQYF. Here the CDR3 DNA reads TGTGCCAGCAGCCCCGTGCGCTCCTACGAGCAGTACTTC.

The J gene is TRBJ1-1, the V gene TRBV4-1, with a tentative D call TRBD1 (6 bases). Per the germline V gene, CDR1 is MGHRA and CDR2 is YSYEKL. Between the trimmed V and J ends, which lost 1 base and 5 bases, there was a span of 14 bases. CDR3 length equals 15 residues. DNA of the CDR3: TGCGCCAGCAGCCAAGTGGGGGGCGCGGGAACTGAAGCTTTCTTT. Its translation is CASSQVGGAGTEAFF.

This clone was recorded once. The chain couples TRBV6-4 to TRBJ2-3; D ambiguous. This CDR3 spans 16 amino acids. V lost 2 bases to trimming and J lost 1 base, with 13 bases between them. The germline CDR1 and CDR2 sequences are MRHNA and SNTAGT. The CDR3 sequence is CASSDGRALGTDTQYF. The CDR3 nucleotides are TGTGCCAGCAGTGACGGAAGGGCCCTGGGCACAGATACGCAGTATTTT.

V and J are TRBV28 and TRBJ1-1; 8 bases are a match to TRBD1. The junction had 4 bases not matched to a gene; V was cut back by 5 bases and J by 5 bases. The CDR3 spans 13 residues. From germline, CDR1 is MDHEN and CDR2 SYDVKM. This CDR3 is CASSPGGGTEAFF. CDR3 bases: TGTGCCAGCAGTCCAGGGGGCGGTACTGAAGCTTTCTTT. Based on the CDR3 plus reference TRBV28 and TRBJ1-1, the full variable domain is DVKVTQSSRYLVKRTGEKVFLECVQDMDHENMFWYRQDPGLGLRLIYFSYDVKMKEKGDIPEGYSVSREKKERFSLILESASTNQTSMYLCASSPGGGTEAFFGQGTRLTVV.

The CDR3 region is CASRPQGGSGYTF. CDR3 nucleotide sequence: TGTGCCAGCAGGCCCCAAGGGGGCTCTGGCTACACCTTC. The gene calls are TRBV7-3 and TRBJ1-2; 7 bases are a match to TRBD1. Germline V gene lookup returns CDR1 SGHTA and CDR2 FQGTGA. Trimming took 6 bases from V and 7 from J; bases not matched to a gene: 8. CDR3 length: 13 residues.

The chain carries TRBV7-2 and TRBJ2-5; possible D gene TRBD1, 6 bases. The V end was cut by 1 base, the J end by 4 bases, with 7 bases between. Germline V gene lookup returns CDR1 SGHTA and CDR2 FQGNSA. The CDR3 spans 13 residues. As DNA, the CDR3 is TGTGCCAGCAGCTTAGTCAGGGGAGAGACCCAGTACTTC. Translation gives CASSLVRGETQYF.

CDR3 DNA: TGTGCCAGCAGTGAGCCCGGGACAGGGGGTTTGGGCACTGAAGCTTTCTTT. This translates into CASSEPGTGGLGTEAFF. The chain joins TRBV2 to TRBJ1-1, with 11 bases aligning to TRBD1. Germline assignment: CDR1 SNHLY and CDR2 FYNNEI. Trimming took 3 bases from V and 4 from J; bases not matched to a gene: 10. The CDR3 runs to 17 residues.

The CDR3 reads CASSFQGAGEQYF. The CDR3 coding sequence is TGTGCCAGCAGCTTCCAGGGGGCGGGTGAGCAGTACTTC. This chain joins TRBV11-2 and TRBJ2-7, with 8 bases that match TRBD1. V was pared by 3 bases and J by 7 bases, with 5 bases of the junction left unmatched. CDR1 is SGHAT and CDR2 is FQNNGV in the germline V gene. The CDR3 runs to 13 residues.

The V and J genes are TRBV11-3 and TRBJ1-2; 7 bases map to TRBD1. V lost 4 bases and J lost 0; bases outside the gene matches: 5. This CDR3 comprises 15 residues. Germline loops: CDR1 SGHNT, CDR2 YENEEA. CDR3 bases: TGTGCCAGCAGCTCACAGGGGATTCCTAACTATGGCTACACCTTC. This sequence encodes CASSSQGIPNYGYTF.

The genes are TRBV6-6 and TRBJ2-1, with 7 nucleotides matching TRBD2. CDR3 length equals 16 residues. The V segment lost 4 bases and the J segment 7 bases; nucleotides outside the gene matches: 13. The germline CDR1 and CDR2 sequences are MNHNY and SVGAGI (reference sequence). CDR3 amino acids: CASSLTSARTLNEQFF. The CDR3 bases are TGTGCCAGCAGTTTAACTAGCGCAAGAACATTGAATGAGCAGTTCTTC.

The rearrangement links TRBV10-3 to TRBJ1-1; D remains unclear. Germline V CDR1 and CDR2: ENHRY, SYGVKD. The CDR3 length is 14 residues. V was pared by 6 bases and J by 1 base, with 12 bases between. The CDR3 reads CAISLQQQNTEAFF. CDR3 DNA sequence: TGTGCCATCAGCCTACAGCAACAGAACACTGAAGCTTTCTTT.

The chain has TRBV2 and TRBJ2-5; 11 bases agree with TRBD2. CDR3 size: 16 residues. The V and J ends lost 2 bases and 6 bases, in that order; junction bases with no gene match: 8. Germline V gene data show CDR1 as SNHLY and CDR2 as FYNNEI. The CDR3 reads CASSEPRLAGRQTQYF. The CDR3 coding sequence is TGTGCCAGCAGTGAACCGAGACTAGCGGGGAGACAGACCCAGTACTTC.

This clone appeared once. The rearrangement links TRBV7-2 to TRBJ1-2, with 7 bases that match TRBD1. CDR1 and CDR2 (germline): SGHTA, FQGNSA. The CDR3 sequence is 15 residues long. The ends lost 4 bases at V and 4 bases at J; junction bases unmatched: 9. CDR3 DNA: TGTGCCAGCAGCTCAAAGACCGGGACAGCCTATGGCTACACCTTC. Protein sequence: CASSSKTGTAYGYTF.

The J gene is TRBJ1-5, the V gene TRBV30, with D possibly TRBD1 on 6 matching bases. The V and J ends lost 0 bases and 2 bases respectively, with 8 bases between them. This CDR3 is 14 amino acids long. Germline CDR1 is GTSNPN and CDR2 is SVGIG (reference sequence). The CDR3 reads CAWSVKGGNQPQHF. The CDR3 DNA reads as TGTGCCTGGAGTGTAAAGGGGGGCAATCAGCCCCAGCATTTT.

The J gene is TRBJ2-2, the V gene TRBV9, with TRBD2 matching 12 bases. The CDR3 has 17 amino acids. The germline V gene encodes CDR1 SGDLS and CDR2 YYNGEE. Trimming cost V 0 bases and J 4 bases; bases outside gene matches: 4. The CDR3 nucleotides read TGTGCCAGCAGCGTAGCTAGCGGGAGGGCCGGCACCGGGGAGCTGTTTTTT. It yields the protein CASSVASGRAGTGELFF.

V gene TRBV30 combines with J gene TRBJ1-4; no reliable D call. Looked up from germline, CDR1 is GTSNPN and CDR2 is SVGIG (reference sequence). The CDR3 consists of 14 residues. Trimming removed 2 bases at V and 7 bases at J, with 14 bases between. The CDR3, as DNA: TGTGCCTGGAGTCCGGTGGCAAGCGGTGAAAAACTGTTTTTT. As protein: CAWSPVASGEKLFF.